Listed here are 10 T cell receptor beta chains from one sample, sequenced in a study of monozygotic twins with inflammatory bowel disease. TCRdb re-called the 5' RACE reads; one entry per CDR3 protein, DNA not given. This sample contains around 380,000 distinct CDR3 sequences. Sequencing used blood. These receptors were collected from a human donor with ulcerative colitis or Crohn's disease, or a healthy co-twin of an affected twin (not recorded which).

The genes are TRBV3-1 and TRBJ2-7; TCRdb indicates TRBD1, and absent DNA this call remains unverified. Germline loops: CDR1 LGHDT, CDR2 YNNKEL (reference sequence). The CDR3 spans 14 residues. This chain's CDR3 is CATQTGTGQSEQYF.

J is TRBJ2-7 and V is TRBV28; TCRdb names TRBD2, which stays unverified in the absence of DNA. The CDR3 extends over 11 amino acids. In germline, CDR1 is MDHEN, CDR2 SYDVKM. CDR3 sequence: CASSTSLEQYF.

V gene TRBV12-3 or TRBV12-4 combines with J gene TRBJ1-3. The CDR3 consists of 15 residues. The chain's CDR3 is CASSQGPISGNTIYF.

V is TRBV10-2 and J is TRBJ1-2. This CDR3 comprises 14 residues. CDR1 is WSHSY, CDR2 SAAADI, per germline. The CDR3 loop reads CASSEPDGSYGYTF.

V usage is TRBV5-4 and J usage is TRBJ2-5; TCRdb proposes TRBD2, but this gene call is untestable without DNA. CDR1 SGHNT and CDR2 YYREEE come from the germline V gene (reference sequence). The CDR3 consists of 15 residues. The CDR3 sequence: CASSLSQGGWETQYF.

The rearrangement joins TRBV2 to TRBJ2-1; with no DNA, the TCRdb D assignment of TRBD1 cannot be verified. The germline gives CDR1 SNHLY, CDR2 FYNNEI. The CDR3 extends over 12 amino acids. The CDR3 reads CASRGGRDEQFF.

The chain employs TRBV5-6 and TRBJ1-4. The CDR3 is 16 residues long. Germline values: CDR1 SGHDT, CDR2 YYEEEE. The CDR3 sequence: CASSLALGATNEKLFF. The whole variable domain, filled in from reference TRBV5-6 and TRBJ1-4, reads DAGVTQSPTHLIKTRGQQVTLRCSPKSGHDTVSWYQQALGQGPQFIFQYYEEEERQRGNFPDRFSGHQFPNYSSELNVNALLLGDSALYLCASSLALGATNEKLFFGSGTQLSVL.

The rearrangement links TRBV18 to TRBJ1-2; the D gene TCRdb calls, TRBD1, cannot be checked with no DNA. The length of the CDR3 is 14 residues. Germline-derived CDR1 and CDR2 are KGHSH and LQKENI. The CDR3 protein is CASSPRTGDHGYTF.

V and J are TRBV7-9 and TRBJ1-1; TCRdb picks TRBD1, but there is no DNA to check that call. Germline loops: CDR1 SEHNR, CDR2 FQNEAQ (reference sequence). The CDR3 spans 15 residues. The CDR3 sequence is CASSLASRGNTEAFF.

The chain links TRBV10-3 to TRBJ2-4; TCRdb picks TRBD2, but there is no DNA to check that call. The CDR3 is 17 residues long. Per the germline V gene, CDR1 is ENHRY and CDR2 is SYGVKD. This chain's CDR3 is CAISEFTSGDTKNIQYF.